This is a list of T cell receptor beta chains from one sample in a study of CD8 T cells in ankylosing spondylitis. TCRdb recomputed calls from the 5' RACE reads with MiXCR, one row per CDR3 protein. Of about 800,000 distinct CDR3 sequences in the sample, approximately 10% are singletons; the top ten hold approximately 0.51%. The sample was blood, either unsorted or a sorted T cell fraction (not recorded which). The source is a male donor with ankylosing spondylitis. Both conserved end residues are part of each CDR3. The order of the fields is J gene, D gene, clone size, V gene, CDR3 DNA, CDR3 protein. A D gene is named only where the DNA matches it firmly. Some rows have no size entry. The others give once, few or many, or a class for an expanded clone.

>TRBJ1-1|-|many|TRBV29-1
TGCAGCGTTCGGGACGTTATTGAAGCTTTCTTT
CSVRDVIEAFF
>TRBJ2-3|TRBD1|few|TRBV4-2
TGTGCCAGCAGTCGAGCCTCCGGGACAGGTCGTAGCACAGATACGCAGTATTTT
CASSRASGTGRSTDTQYF
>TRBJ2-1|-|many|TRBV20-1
TGCAGTGCTGCCGATCAACTGGGCAATGAGCAGTTCTTC
CSAADQLGNEQFF
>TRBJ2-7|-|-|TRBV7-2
TGTGCCAGCAGCTTAATCTCGGGGACGCACGAGCAGTACTTC
CASSLISGTHEQYF
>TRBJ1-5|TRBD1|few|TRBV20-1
TGCAGTGCTAGAGATGCTACAGGGGGAAGTGAGCCCCAGCATTTT
CSARDATGGSEPQHF
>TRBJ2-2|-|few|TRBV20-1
TGCAGTGCCTGGACTCCACCGGGCACCGGGGAGCTGTTTTTT
CSAWTPPGTGELFF
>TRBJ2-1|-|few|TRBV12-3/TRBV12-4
TGTGCCAGCAGTTTACTCCCCCCTGAGCAGTTCTTC
CASSLLPPEQFF
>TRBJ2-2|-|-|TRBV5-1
TGCGCCAGCAGCTTGGCTCAGACAGCGGATTTGTCCGGGGAGCTGTTTTTT
CASSLAQTADLSGELFF
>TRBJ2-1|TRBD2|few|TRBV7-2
TGTGCCAGCAGACTAGCGGGAGGTTTGAATGAGCAGTTCTTC
CASRLAGGLNEQFF
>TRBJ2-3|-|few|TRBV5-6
TGTGCCAGCAGCTTGGTGGGAGCATCGGGAGATACGCAGTATTTT
CASSLVGASGDTQYF
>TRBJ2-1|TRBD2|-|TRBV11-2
TGTGCCAGCAGCGATAGTCTAGCGGGGGTGGAGTTCTTC
CASSDSLAGVEFF
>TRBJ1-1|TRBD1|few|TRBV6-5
TGTGCCAGCAGTTACCTTACAGGGGGACGGGTAGCTTTCTTT
CASSYLTGGRVAFF
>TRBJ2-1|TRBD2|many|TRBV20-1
TGCAGTGCCGGACTAGCAAGGTTCAATGAGCAGTTCTTC
CSAGLARFNEQFF
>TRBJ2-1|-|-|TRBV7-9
TGTGCCAGCAGCTACAGGGGAGGGAATGAGCAGTTCTTC
CASSYRGGNEQFF
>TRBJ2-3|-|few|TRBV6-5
TGTGCCAGCAGTTACTCGGGGGAGGCAGATACGCAGTATTTT
CASSYSGEADTQYF
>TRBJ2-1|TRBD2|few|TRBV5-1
TGCGCCAGCAGCCGGGGACTAGAGGGTCCGGCGAATGAGCAGTTCTTC
CASSRGLEGPANEQFF
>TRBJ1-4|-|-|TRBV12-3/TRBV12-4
TGTGCCAGCAGTTTGACAGAGGGAGGGAGTGAAAAACTGTTTTTT
CASSLTEGGSEKLFF
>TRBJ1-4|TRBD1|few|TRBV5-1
TGCGCCAGCAGCATGACAGGGTTTAATGAAAAACTGTTTTTT
CASSMTGFNEKLFF
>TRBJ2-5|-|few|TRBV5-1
TGCGCCAGCAGCTTTGGTAGGGGTCCGGGGGATCAAGAGACCCAGTACTTC
CASSFGRGPGDQETQYF
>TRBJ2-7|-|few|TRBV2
TGTGCCAGCAGACCCAACTCGCACTCCTACGAGCAGTACTTC
CASRPNSHSYEQYF
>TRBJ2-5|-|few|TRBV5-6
TGTGCCAGCAGCTTGGTGGGTGGGGACCGGGAGACCCAGTACTTC
CASSLVGGDRETQYF
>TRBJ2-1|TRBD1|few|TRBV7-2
TGTGCCAGCAGCTTAGCGGGACAGATGCAGTTCTTC
CASSLAGQMQFF
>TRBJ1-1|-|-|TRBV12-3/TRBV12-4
TGTGCCAGCAGTTTTGACGGTGGTTACACTGAAGCTTTCTTT
CASSFDGGYTEAFF
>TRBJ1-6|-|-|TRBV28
TGTGCCAGCAGTTTACGACACTCGAGTTCACCCCTCCACTTT
CASSLRHSSSPLHF
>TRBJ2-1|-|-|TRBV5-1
TGCGCCAGCAGCTTGCCCCCGGGGCCGGCCTCATACAATGAGCAGTTCTTC
CASSLPPGPASYNEQFF
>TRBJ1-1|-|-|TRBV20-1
TGCAGTGCTAGAAAAACAGGGAGATTGGACACTGAAGCTTTCTTT
CSARKTGRLDTEAFF
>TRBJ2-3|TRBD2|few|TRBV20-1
TGCAGTGCTAGAGACCCAGCGGGACCCGGGGATACGCAGTATTTT
CSARDPAGPGDTQYF
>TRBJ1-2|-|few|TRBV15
TGTGCCACCAGCAGAGATCCGACGCCAGGGAACTATGGCTACACCTTC
CATSRDPTPGNYGYTF
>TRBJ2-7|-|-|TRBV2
TGTGCCAGCAGTGCCCCGCAGACCTCCTACGAGCAGTACTTC
CASSAPQTSYEQYF
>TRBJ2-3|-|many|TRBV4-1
TGCGCCAGCAGCCTCCAACCCGGCGACGTGGATACGCAGTATTTT
CASSLQPGDVDTQYF
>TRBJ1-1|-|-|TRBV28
TGTGCCAGCAGTACTACACGGGGAAGAGCTTTCTTT
CASSTTRGRAFF
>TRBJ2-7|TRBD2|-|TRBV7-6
TGTGCCAGCAGCGAAGTGGGGGGAGGGTACGCCGAGCAGTACTTC
CASSEVGGGYAEQYF
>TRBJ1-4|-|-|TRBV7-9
TGTGCCAGCAGCATGGCAGGGAGGGCTAATGAAAAACTGTTTTTT
CASSMAGRANEKLFF
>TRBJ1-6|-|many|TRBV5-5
TGTGCCAGCCAAGCCGGGACGAAGGATTCACCCCTCCACTTT
CASQAGTKDSPLHF
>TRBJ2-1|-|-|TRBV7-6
TGTGCCAGCAGCTTGAGGGTGGAGCAGTTCTTC
CASSLRVEQFF
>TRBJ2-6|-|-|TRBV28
TGTGCCAGCAGTACACCCCTCCGGGGTTACCTCTCTGGGGCCAACGTCCTGACTTTC
CASSTPLRGYLSGANVLTF
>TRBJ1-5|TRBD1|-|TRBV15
TGTGCCACCAGCAGAGGGACAGGGGACTTTCCGCCCCAGCATTTT
CATSRGTGDFPPQHF
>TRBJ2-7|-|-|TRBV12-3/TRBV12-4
TGTGCCAGCAGCAATTTGTTTGGTGAGCAGTACTTC
CASSNLFGEQYF
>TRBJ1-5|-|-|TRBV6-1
TGTGCCAGCAACACCGGGACCCGAAATCAGCCCCAGCATTTT
CASNTGTRNQPQHF
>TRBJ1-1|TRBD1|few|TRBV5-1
TGCGCCAGCAGCTGGGGACAGGGGACTAACACTGAAGCTTTCTTT
CASSWGQGTNTEAFF
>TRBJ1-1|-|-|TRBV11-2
TGTGCCAGCAGCTTAGTTCCTGAAGCTTTCTTT
CASSLVPEAFF
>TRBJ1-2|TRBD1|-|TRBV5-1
TGCGCCAGCAGCTTAGGGCCAGGGGGCGAATTGCACTATGGCTACACCTTC
CASSLGPGGELHYGYTF
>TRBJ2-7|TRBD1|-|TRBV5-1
TGCGCCAGCAGCTTGACGATCTCGGGGACAGGGGTCGACGAGCAGTACTTC
CASSLTISGTGVDEQYF
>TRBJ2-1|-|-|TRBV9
TGTGCCAGCAGCGTAGCCCCAGCAGATGAGCAGTTCTTC
CASSVAPADEQFF
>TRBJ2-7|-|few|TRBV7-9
TGTGCCAGCAGCTGGGGGGACAGAAACATTTACGAGCAGTACTTC
CASSWGDRNIYEQYF
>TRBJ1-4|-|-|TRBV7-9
TGTGCCAGCAGCTCTCGCAGGACGGGTGAAAAACTGTTTTTT
CASSSRRTGEKLFF